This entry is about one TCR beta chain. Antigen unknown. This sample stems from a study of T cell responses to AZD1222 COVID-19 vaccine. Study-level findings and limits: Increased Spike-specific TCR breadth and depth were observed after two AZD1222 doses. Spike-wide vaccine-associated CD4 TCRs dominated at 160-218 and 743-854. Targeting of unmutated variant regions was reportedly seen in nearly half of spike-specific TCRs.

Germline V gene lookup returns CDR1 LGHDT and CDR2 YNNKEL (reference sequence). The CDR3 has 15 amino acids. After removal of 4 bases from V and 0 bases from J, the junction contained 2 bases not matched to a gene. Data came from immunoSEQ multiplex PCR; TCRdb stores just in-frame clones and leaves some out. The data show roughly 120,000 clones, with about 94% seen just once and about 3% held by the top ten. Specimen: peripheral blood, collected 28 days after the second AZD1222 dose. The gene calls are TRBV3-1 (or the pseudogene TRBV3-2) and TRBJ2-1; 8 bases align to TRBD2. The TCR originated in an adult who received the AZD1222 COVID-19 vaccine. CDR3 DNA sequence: TGTGCCAGCAGCCTCGGGGGGGCCTCCTACAATGAGCAGTTCTTC. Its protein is CASSLGGASYNEQFF.